A single sample gave rise to the 10 T cell receptor beta chains below, sequenced in a study of cytomegalovirus exposure and HLA in healthy donors. The PCR was carried out with 60 Vbeta primers and 13 Jbeta primers. This table comes from immunoSEQ multiplex PCR, and its TCRdb copy is limited to in-frame clones, with some not included. The sample's table shows about 140,000 clones. The sample was PBMCs. These receptors were obtained from a male donor in good health and CMV-seronegative.

The rearrangement links TRBV9 to TRBJ2-1; 8 bases fit TRBD2. Germline-derived CDR1 and CDR2 are SGDLS and YYNGEE. V shed 6 bases, J shed 4 bases, and the junction held 24 bases outside the gene matches. CDR3 length equals 20 residues. In DNA form, the CDR3 reads TGTGCCAGCACCTCCCCGGACACACCTCTCGAGCGGGGGCCTTACAATGAGCAGTTCTTC. Its protein product is CASTSPDTPLERGPYNEQFF.

The genes are TRBV14 and TRBJ1-2; D call uncertain. Trimming cost V 4 bases and J 7 bases, with 22 bases left between them. From germline, CDR1 is SGHDN and CDR2 FVKESK. The CDR3 contains 16 residues. Here the CDR3 DNA reads TGTGCCAGCAGCCTCGTAGGGAGAAACCCCTCCTCTGGCTACACCTTC. Amino acids: CASSLVGRNPSSGYTF.

The V gene is TRBV6-1, the J gene TRBJ1-2; 8 nucleotides line up with TRBD1. This CDR3 region has 14 residues. Per germline, CDR1 MNHNS and CDR2 SASEGT. The J segment lost 8 bases and the V segment lost 6 bases, leaving 11 bases of the junction unmatched. Here the CDR3 reads CASSRWTGPDGYTF. The CDR3, as DNA: TGTGCCAGCAGCCGATGGACAGGGCCGGACGGCTACACCTTC.

The rearrangement links TRBV11-2 to TRBJ1-1, with 9 nucleotides matching TRBD1. This CDR3 has 13 residues. Germline assignment: CDR1 SGHAT and CDR2 FQNNGV. Trimming took 2 bases from V and 11 from J; bases not matched to a gene: 6. CDR3 DNA: TGTGCCAGCAGCTTATTGGGGACAGGGTCGGCTTTCTTT. Residues: CASSLLGTGSAFF.

The CDR3 nucleotides are TGTGCCAGCTCACTGGACAAGGCCTACAATCAGCCCCAGCATTTT. It encodes CASSLDKAYNQPQHF. This sequence joins TRBV18 and TRBJ1-5, with D perhaps matching TRBD1 (5 bases). Between the trimmed V and J ends, which lost 4 bases and 3 bases, there was a span of 13 bases. The CDR3 sequence is 15 residues long. Germline V CDR1 and CDR2: KGHSH, LQKENI.

This chain uses TRBV5-6 with TRBJ2-1; D is ambiguous. The germline gives CDR1 SGHDT, CDR2 YYEEEE. The V gene lost 2 bases and the J gene lost 6 bases, with 3 bases spanning the gap. The CDR3 totals 11 residues. CDR3 DNA: TGTGCCAGCAGCTTTATCAATGAGCAGTTCTTC. It translates to CASSFINEQFF.

This chain uses TRBV9 with TRBJ1-1; D is perhaps TRBD1 (6 bases). The CDR3 runs 13 residues. Trimming stripped 9 bases from V and 6 bases from J, with 18 bases between. Per germline, CDR1 SGDLS and CDR2 YYNGEE. The CDR3 region is CATEAGAGAEAFF. The CDR3 DNA follows: TGTGCCACCGAAGCGGGGGCAGGGGCTGAAGCTTTCTTT.

V gene TRBV6-5 combines with J gene TRBJ2-2, with D tentatively TRBD2 (5 bases). Germline V gives CDR1 MNHEY, CDR2 SVGAGI. Deletions cut 2 bases from V and 1 base from J, with 5 bases between. CDR3 length equals 14 residues. The CDR3 is CASSYGLNTGELFF. The CDR3 DNA reads as TGTGCCAGCAGTTACGGACTGAACACCGGGGAGCTGTTTTTT.

The V gene is TRBV2, the J gene TRBJ1-1; tentatively, D is TRBD1 (6 bases). Trimming shortened V by 10 bases and J by 8 bases, and 14 bases separated the two germline ends. The CDR3 runs to 11 residues. Germline V gives CDR1 SNHLY, CDR2 FYNNEI. The CDR3 spells CATLGAGEAFF. CDR3 coding DNA: TGTGCCACCCTGGGGGCAGGGGAAGCTTTCTTT.

The chain has TRBV15 and TRBJ2-7; D perhaps matches TRBD1 (8 bases). V lost 3 bases and J lost 9, with 24 bases in between. Germline loops: CDR1 LNHNV, CDR2 YYDKDF (reference sequence). This CDR3 has 16 residues. The CDR3 nucleotides are TGTGCCACCAGCAGGGGGCGGGAGACAGGGGCCGTCTGGCAGTACTTC. It is translated as CATSRGRETGAVWQYF. The variable domain in full, with the rest retrieved from reference TRBV15 and TRBJ2-7, is DAMVIQNPRYQVTQFGKPVTLSCSQTLNHNVMYWYQQKSSQAPKLLFHYYDKDFNNEADTPDNFQSRRPNTSFCFLDIRSPGLGDTAMYLCATSRGRETGAVWQYFGPGTRLTVT.